A single sample is the source of the 17 T cell receptor beta chains below, sequenced in a study of CD8+ T cells in alopecia areata. Treatment defined: oral pan-JAK inhibitor, 5-10 mg twice daily. After isolation, RNA underwent reverse transcription to generate cDNA as the sequencing template. Measured with immunoSEQ multiplex PCR; TCRdb has only the in-frame clones, and not every one. The sample has about 110,000 clones; less than 75% are singletons. Sequenced material: CD8+ T cells sorted from blood, taken at week 24, from a patient treated with tofacitinib. The receptor source for this set is a human donor with alopecia areata.

This clone was detected once. The chain uses TRBV27 and TRBJ2-7; D uncertain. From germline, CDR1 is MNHEY and CDR2 SMNVEV (reference sequence). CDR3 length: 14 residues. Trimming pared 5 bases from V and 2 bases from J, leaving 13 bases between. The DNA for the CDR3 is TGTGCCAGCAGTCCCTGGGTGGCCACCTACGAGCAGTACTTC. Amino acids: CASSPWVATYEQYF.

The gene calls are TRBV4-1 and TRBJ2-7, with TRBD1 identical over 8 bases. The junction had 7 bases not matched to a gene; V was cut back by 1 base and J by 2 bases. The germline V gene has CDR1 MGHRA and CDR2 YSYEKL. CDR3 size: 16 residues. CDR3: CASSQGSPGQAYEQYF. DNA of the CDR3: TGCGCCAGCAGCCAAGGGTCCCCGGGACAGGCCTACGAGCAGTACTTC.

The chain employs TRBV5-4 and TRBJ2-1, with 10 bases aligning to TRBD2. Trimming removed 5 bases from V and 4 bases from J; junction bases left unmatched: 6. This CDR3 region has 15 residues. Germline values: CDR1 SGHNT, CDR2 YYREEE (reference sequence). Written as DNA, the CDR3 is TGTGCCAGCAGTCCTAGCGGGGGTATATACAATGAGCAGTTCTTC. Translating gives CASSPSGGIYNEQFF.

The V and J genes are TRBV9 and TRBJ1-1, with unresolved D. Germline CDR1 reads SGDLS; CDR2 reads YYNGEE. V was pared by 1 base and J by 0 bases, with 7 bases between. CDR3 length equals 14 residues. The CDR3 sequence is CASSVPPLNTEAFF. The DNA for the CDR3 is TGTGCCAGCAGCGTACCCCCTTTGAACACTGAAGCTTTCTTT.

The chain couples TRBV29-1 to TRBJ2-7; D perhaps matches TRBD1 (5 bases). CDR3 length: 11 amino acids. From germline, CDR1 is SQVTM and CDR2 ANQGSEA. V was clipped by 5 bases and J by 7 bases, with 12 bases between them. CDR3 amino acids: CSVQGLGEQYF. CDR3 bases: TGCAGCGTTCAGGGTTTGGGGGAGCAGTACTTC.

In this sample, this clone turned up a few times. The chain has TRBV14 and TRBJ2-5; weak D call: TRBD1 (5 bases). CDR1 is SGHDN, CDR2 FVKESK, per germline. V dropped 0 bases and J dropped 2 bases, with 13 bases sitting between them. This CDR3 region has 16 residues. The CDR3 nucleotides read TGTGCCAGCAGCCAAGATGGACAAGGCCTTCAAGAGACCCAGTACTTC. It yields the protein CASSQDGQGLQETQYF.

CDR3 sequence reads: CAISDRLGELFF. CDR3 nucleotide sequence: TGTGCCATCAGTGATCGACTAGGGGAGCTGTTTTTT. The rearrangement links TRBV10-3 to TRBJ2-2, with D possibly matching TRBD2 (5 bases). There are 12 residues in the CDR3. With 3 bases removed from V and 8 bases from J, the gap between germline ends came to 7 bases. Germline V gene sequence: CDR1 ENHRY, CDR2 SYGVKD.

The chain recombines TRBV6-1 with TRBJ2-7, with 7 positions matching TRBD2. V was clipped by 4 bases and J by 3 bases; unmatched bases: 3. This CDR3 comprises 13 residues. Germline V CDR1 and CDR2: MNHNS, SASEGT. CDR3 residues: CASSVGGDYEQYF. CDR3 in DNA: TGTGCCAGCAGTGTGGGGGGGGACTACGAGCAGTACTTC.

The chain joins TRBV7-2 to TRBJ2-1; TRBD2 agrees at 14 bases. Germline assignment: CDR1 SGHTA and CDR2 FQGNSA. This CDR3 spans 17 amino acids. V lost 5 bases, J lost 4 bases, and 7 bases stayed unmatched. CDR3 DNA: TGTGCCAGCAGCCGGACTAGCGGGGGGTCCATATACAATGAGCAGTTCTTC. Translated, it gives CASSRTSGGSIYNEQFF.

This clone was observed a few times. The V and J genes are TRBV7-8 and TRBJ2-3, with D perhaps matching TRBD1 (5 bases). CDR3 length equals 13 residues. Per germline, CDR1 SGHVS and CDR2 FQNEAQ. V lost 5 bases, J lost 5 bases, and 11 bases lay in between. In DNA, the CDR3 is TGTGCCAGCAGCGCAGACAGAGGAGATACGCAGTATTTT. Encoded protein: CASSADRGDTQYF.

This clone was counted a few times. The chain is built from TRBV6-5 and TRBJ2-5, with TRBD1 identical over 7 bases. This CDR3 is built from 14 residues. The trim removed 4 bases at V and 1 base at J, leaving 3 bases unmatched. Germline V lookup: CDR1 MNHEY, CDR2 SVGAGI. Here the CDR3 DNA reads TGTGCCAGCAGTTCGACAGGGACCCAAGAGACCCAGTACTTC. Translation gives CASSSTGTQETQYF.

The J gene is TRBJ1-1, the V gene TRBV29-1; D is uncertain. The CDR3 loop spans 12 amino acids. Germline-derived CDR1 and CDR2 are SQVTM and ANQGSEA. Between the trimmed V and J ends, which lost 2 bases and 10 bases, there was a span of 14 bases. The CDR3: CSVEWVSVGAFF. CDR3 nucleotide sequence: TGCAGCGTTGAATGGGTGTCCGTAGGAGCTTTCTTT.

V usage is TRBV4-1 and J usage is TRBJ2-7; 12 positions match TRBD2. Germline CDR1 is MGHRA and CDR2 is YSYEKL. The CDR3 consists of 17 residues. Unmatched junction bases numbered 7, after V lost 2 bases and J lost 2 bases. DNA of the CDR3: TGCGCCAGCAGCCAAACCTGGACTAGCGGGGTCACCTACGAGCAGTACTTC. The encoded protein is CASSQTWTSGVTYEQYF.

J is TRBJ1-2 and V is TRBV29-1, with 8 nucleotides matching TRBD1. Germline V gene data show CDR1 as SQVTM and CDR2 as ANQGSEA. There are 16 residues in the CDR3. Trimming at V came to 0 bases and at J to 4 bases, leaving 10 bases not matched to a gene. CDR3 in DNA: TGCAGCGTTGAAGATCTTCCGACAGGGGAAAGCTATGGCTACACCTTC. Translated, it gives CSVEDLPTGESYGYTF.

This chain uses TRBV13 with TRBJ2-7; TRBD1 agrees at 7 bases. Trimming took 4 bases from V and 2 from J; bases not matched to a gene: 5. Germline loops: CDR1 PRHDT, CDR2 FYEKMQ (reference sequence). CDR3 length equals 14 residues. The CDR3 region is CASSSQGYAYEQYF. CDR3 in DNA: TGTGCCAGCAGCTCACAGGGGTATGCCTACGAGCAGTACTTC. The whole variable domain, remainder taken from reference TRBV13 and TRBJ2-7, is AAGVIQSPRHLIKEKRETATLKCYPIPRHDTVYWYQQGPGQDPQFLISFYEKMQSDKGSIPDRFSAQQFSDYHSELNMSSLELGDSALYFCASSSQGYAYEQYFGPGTRLTVT.

This clone was seen a single time. CDR3 sequence reads: CASRGQGSGNQPQHF. CDR3 nucleotide sequence: TGTGCCAGCAGGGGACAGGGATCGGGCAATCAGCCCCAGCATTTT. The chain couples TRBV6-6 to TRBJ1-5; 9 bases match TRBD1. Germline CDR1 reads MNHNY; CDR2 reads SVGAGI (reference sequence). This CDR3 comprises 15 residues. With V trimmed by 6 bases and J by 2 bases, 5 bases remained unmatched.

This clone was detected a few times. Other DNA sequences in this specimen translate into the identical CDR3. The rearrangement links TRBV2 to TRBJ2-7; D unresolved. The germline V gene encodes CDR1 SNHLY and CDR2 FYNNEI. Trimming took off 2 bases at V and 1 base at J, with 9 bases between the two ends. The CDR3 runs 14 residues. CDR3 sequence reads: CASSELGQSYEQYF. In DNA, the CDR3 is TGTGCCAGCAGTGAACTTGGGCAGTCCTACGAGCAGTACTTC.